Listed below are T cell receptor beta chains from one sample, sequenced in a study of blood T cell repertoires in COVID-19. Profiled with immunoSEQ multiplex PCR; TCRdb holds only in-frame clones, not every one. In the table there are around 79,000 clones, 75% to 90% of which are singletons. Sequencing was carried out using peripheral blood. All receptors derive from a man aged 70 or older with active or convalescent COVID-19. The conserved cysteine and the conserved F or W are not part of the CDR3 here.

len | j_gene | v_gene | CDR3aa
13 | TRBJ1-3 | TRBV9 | ASSVTGLSGNTIY
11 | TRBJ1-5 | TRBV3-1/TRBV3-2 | ASSRQLNQPQH
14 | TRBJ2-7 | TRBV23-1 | ASSQSEEQRAYEQY
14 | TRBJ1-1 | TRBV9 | ASSVGQGVGGTEAF
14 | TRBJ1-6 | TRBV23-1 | ASSQFGDRGRPPLH
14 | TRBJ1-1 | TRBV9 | ASSAPPGGVGTEAF
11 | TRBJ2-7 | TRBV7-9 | ASSPPGTSERY
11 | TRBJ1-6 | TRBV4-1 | ASSLPGHITLH
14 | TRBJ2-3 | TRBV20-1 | SASDGASGFTDTQY
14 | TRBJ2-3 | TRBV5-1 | ASALGTGQGADTQY
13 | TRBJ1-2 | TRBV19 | ASRNTLTGNYGYT
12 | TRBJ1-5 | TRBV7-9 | ASSSGLPNQPQH
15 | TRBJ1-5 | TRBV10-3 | AISESMVAGEDQPQH
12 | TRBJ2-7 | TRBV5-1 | ASRDSGNRVEQY
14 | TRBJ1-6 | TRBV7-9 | ASSLSTGLGNSPLH
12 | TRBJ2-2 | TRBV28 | ASIVSLSTGELF
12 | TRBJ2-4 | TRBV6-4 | ASSADSQGGIQY
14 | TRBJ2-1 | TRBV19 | ASSKGAGVTYNEQF
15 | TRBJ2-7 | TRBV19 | ASSTSPAGTGNYEQY
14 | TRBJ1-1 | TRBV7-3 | ASSLMPRNMNTEAF
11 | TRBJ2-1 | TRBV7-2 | ASSFGEAANQF
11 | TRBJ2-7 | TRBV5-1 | ASSPSGAGEQY
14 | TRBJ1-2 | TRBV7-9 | ASSFRGAGGNIGYT
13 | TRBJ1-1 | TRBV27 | ASSFERPGYTEAF
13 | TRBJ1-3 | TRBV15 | ATGQGASSGNTIY
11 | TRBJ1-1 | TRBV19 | ASSIIGLSGAF
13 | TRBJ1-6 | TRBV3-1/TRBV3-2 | ASSPGTGSNSPLH
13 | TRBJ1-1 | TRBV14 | ASSRGRNLNTEAF
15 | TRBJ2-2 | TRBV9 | ASSVAGGPGNTGELF
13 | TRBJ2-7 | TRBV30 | AWSGPPGSFYEQY
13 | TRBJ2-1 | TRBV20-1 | SASTSGHSYNEQF
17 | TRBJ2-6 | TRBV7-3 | ASSLSPAGGLGGANVLT
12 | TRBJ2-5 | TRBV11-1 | ASSPGSDQETQY
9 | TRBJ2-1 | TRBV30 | AWSNFYEQF
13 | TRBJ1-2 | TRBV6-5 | ASSKNRGRGYGYT
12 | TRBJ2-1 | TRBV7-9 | ASSLTTTGRGQF
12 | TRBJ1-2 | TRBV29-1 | SVETGRGNYGYT
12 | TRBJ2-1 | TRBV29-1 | SVELWEAYNEQF
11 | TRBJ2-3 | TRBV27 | ASSFRSTDTQY
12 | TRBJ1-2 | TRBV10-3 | ATSYREGVYGYT
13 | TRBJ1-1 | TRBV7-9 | ASSVGQGLEREAF
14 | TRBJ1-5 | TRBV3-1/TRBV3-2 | ASSQAGTGGNQPQH
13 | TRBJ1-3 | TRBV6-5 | ASRGTGGTGNTIY
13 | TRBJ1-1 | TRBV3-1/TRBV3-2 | ASSRETLVETEAF
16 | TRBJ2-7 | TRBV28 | ASRARTGSRYRTYEQY
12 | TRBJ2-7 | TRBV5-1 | ASSSGTGSYEQY
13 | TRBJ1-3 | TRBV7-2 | ASSLVQGAGNTIY
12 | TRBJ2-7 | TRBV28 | ASSLIQNSYEQY
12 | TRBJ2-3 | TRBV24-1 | ATSWTGGTDTQY
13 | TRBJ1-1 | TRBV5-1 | ASRDGRGGHTEAF
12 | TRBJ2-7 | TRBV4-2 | ASSQDRGSYEQY